These T cell receptor beta chains were read from a single sample in a study of blood T cell repertoires in COVID-19. Sequencing was performed with immunoSEQ multiplex PCR; in TCRdb, only in-frame clones are kept and a portion is missing. The sample yields about 160,000 clones, 79% seen once. What was sequenced was peripheral blood. The source of these receptors is a woman aged 60-75 years with COVID-19, enrolled during active disease. The CDR3 runs from the conserved cysteine through the conserved F or W. A D gene is named only where the DNA matches it firmly. Clone size is stated in some rows and not others, as once, few, many or a class when expanded.

length	J	D	size	V	CDR3	DNA
15	TRBJ2-5	.	.	TRBV7-8	CASSSLGGYQETQYF	TGTGCCAGCAGCTCTTTGGGGGGTTACCAAGAGACCCAGTACTTC
13	TRBJ1-1	.	.	TRBV10-3	CAISETVGGRDFF	TGTGCCATCAGTGAAACGGTGGGCGGGAGGGATTTCTTT
16	TRBJ2-7	TRBD2	.	TRBV7-9	CASSLNPTGGPYEQYF	TGTGCCAGCAGCTTAAACCCAACGGGAGGGCCGTACGAGCAGTACTTC
9	TRBJ2-3	.	.	TRBV20-1	CSAKDTQYF	TGCAGTGCCAAAGATACGCAGTATTTT
14	TRBJ1-1	.	.	TRBV5-1	CASSLDFMNTEAFF	TGCGCCAGCAGCTTGGACTTCATGAACACTGAAGCTTTCTTT
17	TRBJ1-6	TRBD1	.	TRBV28	CASSPPARQGARSPLHF	TGTGCCAGCAGTCCCCCCGCACGACAGGGGGCCCGATCACCCCTCCACTTT
13	TRBJ2-1	.	.	TRBV12-3/TRBV12-4	CASRSGSDNEQFF	TGTGCCAGCAGAAGCGGGTCCGACAATGAGCAGTTCTTC
15	TRBJ2-5	TRBD1	.	TRBV6-5	CASRQPQGSQETQYF	TGTGCCAGCAGGCAACCACAGGGGAGCCAAGAGACCCAGTACTTC
14	TRBJ2-7	.	.	TRBV5-4	CASSSSGGTYEQYF	TGTGCCAGCAGCTCATCGGGGGGCACCTACGAGCAGTACTTC
12	TRBJ1-2	.	.	TRBV19	CASRRVGYGYTF	TGTGCCAGTAGGAGAGTTGGTTATGGCTACACCTTC
15	TRBJ1-3	.	.	TRBV2	CASSEQAFSGNTIYF	TGTGCCAGCAGTGAACAGGCCTTCTCTGGAAACACCATATATTTT
15	TRBJ2-5	TRBD1	.	TRBV6-6	CASSYPGQGIETQYF	TGTGCCAGCAGTTATCCGGGACAGGGAATAGAGACCCAGTACTTC
15	TRBJ2-3	.	few	TRBV5-5	CASSLAWGGTDTQYF	TGTGCCAGCAGCTTGGCCTGGGGGGGCACAGATACGCAGTATTTT
13	TRBJ2-1	.	.	TRBV9	CASSSEYRGEQFF	TGTGCCAGCAGCTCGGAGTATAGAGGTGAGCAGTTCTTC
13	TRBJ1-5	.	few	TRBV30	CAWNAGSNQPQHF	TGTGCCTGGAATGCAGGTAGCAATCAGCCCCAGCATTTT
15	TRBJ1-2	.	.	TRBV30	CAWSVRRGDNYGYTF	TGTGCCTGGAGTGTGAGGCGCGGAGACAACTATGGCTACACCTTC
15	TRBJ1-1	TRBD1	.	TRBV7-8	CASSLAGGGNTEAFF	TGTGCCAGCAGCTTGGCAGGGGGCGGGAACACTGAAGCTTTCTTT
14	TRBJ2-2	TRBD2	few	TRBV7-9	CASSPRTSTGELFF	TGTGCCAGCAGCCCAAGGACTAGCACCGGGGAGCTGTTTTTT
15	TRBJ2-1	TRBD1	many	TRBV10-1	CASSESTGVYNEQFF	TGCGCCAGCAGTGAATCGACAGGGGTATACAATGAGCAGTTCTTC
15	TRBJ2-3	TRBD2	.	TRBV19	CASRSPGGVKDTQYF	TGTGCCAGTAGGAGCCCGGGAGGGGTGAAGGATACGCAGTATTTT
15	TRBJ2-1	TRBD1	.	TRBV13	CASSYERQGRDEQFF	TGTGCCAGCAGCTACGAACGACAGGGTAGGGATGAGCAGTTCTTC
15	TRBJ2-1	TRBD2	.	TRBV5-1	CASSFLASGAQQQFF	TGCGCCAGCAGCTTTCTTGCTAGCGGGGCCCAGCAGCAGTTCTTC
17	TRBJ1-4	TRBD1	.	TRBV7-9	CASSLARDRTPNEKLFF	TGTGCCAGCAGCTTAGCGCGGGACAGAACCCCGAATGAAAAACTGTTTTTT
13	TRBJ1-2	.	few	TRBV3-1/TRBV3-2	CASSRDTGGGYTF	TGTGCCAGCAGCCGGGACACAGGAGGTGGCTACACCTTC
12	TRBJ1-5	.	.	TRBV28	CASSFEIQPQHF	TGTGCCAGCAGTTTCGAGATTCAGCCCCAGCATTTT
16	TRBJ1-3	.	.	TRBV6-5	CASSYNLQSSGNTIYF	TGTGCCAGCAGTTACAACCTACAGTCCTCTGGAAACACCATATATTTT
13	TRBJ2-5	.	.	TRBV29-1	CSVEGGGWETQYF	TGCAGCGTTGAAGGGGGGGGCTGGGAGACCCAGTACTTC
14	TRBJ1-5	.	.	TRBV19	CASKKRAYNQPQHF	TGTGCCAGCAAAAAGAGGGCTTACAATCAGCCCCAGCATTTT
14	TRBJ2-3	TRBD2	.	TRBV9	CASSAGLAADTQYF	TGTGCCAGCAGCGCCGGACTAGCGGCAGATACGCAGTATTTT
13	TRBJ2-2	.	.	TRBV28	CASSLVLTGELFF	TGTGCCAGCAGTTTAGTTCTCACCGGGGAGCTGTTTTTT
17	TRBJ1-5	TRBD1	.	TRBV28	CASSISTGQGLWQPQHF	TGTGCCAGCAGTATATCAACCGGACAGGGTCTATGGCAGCCCCAGCATTTT
15	TRBJ1-3	TRBD1	.	TRBV6-1	CASSEADRAGNTIYF	TGTGCCAGCAGTGAAGCGGACAGGGCTGGAAACACCATATATTTT
15	TRBJ2-2	.	once	TRBV6-6	CASSTQGPYTGELFF	TGTGCCAGCAGCACGCAGGGCCCTTACACCGGGGAGCTGTTTTTT
15	TRBJ2-5	TRBD2	once	TRBV4-1	CASSLRLAGVETQYF	TGCGCCAGCAGCCTTAGACTAGCGGGAGTTGAGACCCAGTACTTC
14	TRBJ1-4	.	.	TRBV28	CASSLVGANEKLFF	TGTGCCAGCAGTTTGGTAGGGGCTAATGAAAAACTGTTTTTT
16	TRBJ2-1	TRBD2	few	TRBV27	CASSQIGLAGGDEQFF	TGTGCCAGCAGTCAGATCGGACTAGCGGGGGGCGATGAGCAGTTCTTC
15	TRBJ2-3	TRBD1	.	TRBV27	CASTLNRGRTDTQYF	TGTGCCAGCACCCTGAACAGGGGTAGGACAGATACGCAGTATTTT
15	TRBJ2-2	TRBD2	.	TRBV11-2	CASSLVGLYTGELFF	TGTGCCAGCAGCTTAGTGGGACTATACACCGGGGAGCTGTTTTTT
11	TRBJ2-1	.	.	TRBV28	CASSHPSEQFF	TGTGCCAGCAGTCACCCTAGTGAGCAGTTCTTC
15	TRBJ2-5	TRBD2	.	TRBV5-5	CASSTSGGPQETQYF	TGTGCCAGTTCAACTAGCGGGGGACCACAAGAGACCCAGTACTTC
14	TRBJ2-3	TRBD1	.	TRBV6-8	CARARTGTTDTQYF	TGTGCCAGAGCGAGGACAGGGACCACAGATACGCAGTATTTT
16	TRBJ2-2	TRBD2	few	TRBV7-6	CASSRGLAGTTGELFF	TGTGCCAGCAGCCGGGGACTAGCGGGGACCACCGGGGAGCTGTTTTTT
15	TRBJ2-1	.	once	TRBV11-3	CVSEQAESSYNEQFF	TGTGTCTCGGAACAGGCGGAGTCCTCCTACAATGAGCAGTTCTTC
15	TRBJ2-3	TRBD2	.	TRBV2	CASSASGLSTDTQYF	TGTGCCAGCAGTGCTAGCGGCTTAAGCACAGATACGCAGTATTTT
16	TRBJ1-6	.	.	TRBV27	CASSLSNRVRDSPLHF	TGTGCCAGCAGTTTGAGTAACAGGGTCCGGGATTCACCCCTCCACTTT
13	TRBJ1-5	.	.	TRBV6-1	CASSDRVRQPQHF	TGTGCCAGCAGTGACAGGGTTCGCCAGCCCCAGCATTTT
15	TRBJ2-2	TRBD2	.	TRBV28	CASSLGGSGTGELFF	TGTGCCAGCAGTTTGGGCGGGAGTGGCACCGGGGAGCTGTTTTTT
15	TRBJ2-1	.	few	TRBV11-2	CASRPRDSFYNEQFF	TGTGCCAGCAGGCCCCGGGACTCGTTTTACAATGAGCAGTTCTTC
15	TRBJ2-7	.	.	TRBV6-5	CASSYSQQVRDEQYF	TGTGCCAGCAGTTACTCGCAACAGGTCAGGGACGAGCAGTACTTC